Detailed here is one TCR beta chain. As processed by the authors: Amplification from reference gene primers served as the basis for estimated nucleated cell counts. The protocol was immunoSEQ multiplex PCR, while the TCRdb copy is restricted to in-frame clones and leaves out a portion. Clone size and V and J calls were adopted from that table, with D and trimming inferred from the DNA. The table records about 78,000 clones, approximately 86% of them present only once. This sample was included in a study of blood T cell repertoires in COVID-19. As for the study in general: The analysed material was cDNA or gDNA that came from T cells, B-cell-depleted T cells, or PBMCs.

The trim removed 1 base at V and 7 bases at J, leaving 7 bases unmatched. The CDR3 runs to 15 residues. Germline V gene sequence: CDR1 SEHNR, CDR2 FQNEAQ (reference sequence). Sequences were obtained from peripheral blood. The sequence was obtained from a woman aged 60-75 years with acute or convalescent COVID-19. This chain links TRBV7-9 with TRBJ2-1; 7 bases map to TRBD1. CDR3: CASSLGYDRENEQFF. The CDR3 DNA is TGTGCCAGCAGCTTAGGGTATGACAGGGAGAATGAGCAGTTCTTC. Filled out from reference TRBV7-9 and TRBJ2-1, the complete variable domain reads DTGVSQNPRHKITKRGQNVTFRCDPISEHNRLYWYRQTLGQGPEFLTYFQNEAQLEKSRLLSDRFSAERPKGSFSTLEIQRTEQGDSAMYLCASSLGYDRENEQFFGPGTRLTVL.